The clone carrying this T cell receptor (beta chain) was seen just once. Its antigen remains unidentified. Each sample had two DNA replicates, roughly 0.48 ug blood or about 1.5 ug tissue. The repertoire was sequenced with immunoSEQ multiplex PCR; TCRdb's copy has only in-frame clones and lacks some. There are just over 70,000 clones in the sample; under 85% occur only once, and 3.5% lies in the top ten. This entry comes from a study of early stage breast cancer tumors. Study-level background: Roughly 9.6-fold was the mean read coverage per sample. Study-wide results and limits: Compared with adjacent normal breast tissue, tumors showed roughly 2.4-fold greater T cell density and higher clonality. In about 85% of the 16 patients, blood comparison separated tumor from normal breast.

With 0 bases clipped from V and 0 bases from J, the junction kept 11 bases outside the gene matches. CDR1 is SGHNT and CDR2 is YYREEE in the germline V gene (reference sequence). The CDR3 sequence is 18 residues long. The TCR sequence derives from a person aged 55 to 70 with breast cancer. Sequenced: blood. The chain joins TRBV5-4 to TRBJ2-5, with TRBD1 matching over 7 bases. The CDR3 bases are TGTGCCAGCAGCTTGGGCCTACAGGGGCCCGCATACCAAGAGACCCAGTACTTC. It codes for CASSLGLQGPAYQETQYF.